This T cell receptor (beta chain) was sequenced during a study of blood T cell repertoires in COVID-19. Here immunoSEQ multiplex PCR was the method, and the copy in TCRdb shows in-frame clones only, minus some. This repertoire shows approximately 240,000 clones, 82% found once; its top ten account for 4.5% to 6%. The CDR3 length is 14 residues. CDR1 is SQVTM and CDR2 is ANQGSEA in the germline V gene. J gave up 8 bases and V 4 bases, and 8 bases lay outside the gene matches. This chain links TRBV29-1 with TRBJ2-1; TRBD1 aligns across 10 bases. Source material: peripheral blood. The TCR comes from an elderly woman with active or convalescent COVID-19. CDR3 DNA: TGCAGCGTTGGAAAAGGGACAGGGGTTCATGAGCAGTTCTTC. Amino acid sequence: CSVGKGTGVHEQFF.